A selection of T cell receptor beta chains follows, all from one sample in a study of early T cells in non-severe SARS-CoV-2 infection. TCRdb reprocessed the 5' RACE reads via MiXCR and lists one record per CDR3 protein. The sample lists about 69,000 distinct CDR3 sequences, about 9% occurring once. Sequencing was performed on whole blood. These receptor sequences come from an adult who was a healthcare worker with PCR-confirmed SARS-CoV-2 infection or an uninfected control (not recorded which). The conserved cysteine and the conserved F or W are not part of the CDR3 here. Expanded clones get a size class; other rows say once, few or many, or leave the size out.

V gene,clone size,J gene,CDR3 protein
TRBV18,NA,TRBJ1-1,ASSPDGNTEAF
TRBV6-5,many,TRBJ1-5,ASSYSSGRQPQH
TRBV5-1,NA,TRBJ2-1,ASSLEGVAYNEQF
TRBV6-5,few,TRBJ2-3,ASSGSLAEDTQY
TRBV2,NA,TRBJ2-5,ASSARQQETQY
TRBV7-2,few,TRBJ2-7,ASNGGTPGDYEQY
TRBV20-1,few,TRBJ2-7,SARDGTGRGEQY
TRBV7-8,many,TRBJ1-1,ASSRGPNTEAF
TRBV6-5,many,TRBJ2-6,ASSLDSAGANVLT
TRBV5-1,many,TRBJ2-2,ASSSVQGRTGELF
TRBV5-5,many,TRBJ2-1,ASSLESYNEQF
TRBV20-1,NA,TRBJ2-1,SARDLLRSGAYNEQF
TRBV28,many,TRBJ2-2,ASSLRVSTGELF
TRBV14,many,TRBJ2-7,ASSQAPPGGEQY
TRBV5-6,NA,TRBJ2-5,ASTSLGTEGETQY
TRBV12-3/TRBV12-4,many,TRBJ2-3,ASSLKDTQY
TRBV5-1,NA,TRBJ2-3,ASSLGIGRTDTQY
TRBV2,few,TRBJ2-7,ASSSQSYEQY
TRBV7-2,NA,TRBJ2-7,ASSLGAGVDNYEQY
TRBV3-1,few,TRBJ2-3,ASSQVLVGGARTDTQY
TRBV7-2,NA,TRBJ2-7,ASSLRLAGPYEQY
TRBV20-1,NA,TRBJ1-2,SAKRQGAVDGYT
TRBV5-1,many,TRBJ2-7,ASSLDTTGYGEQY
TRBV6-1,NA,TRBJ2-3,ASRQFRLLAGNTDTQY
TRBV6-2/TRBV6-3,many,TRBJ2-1,ASSPIYNEQF
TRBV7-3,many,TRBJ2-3,ASSLTGRSGSVDTQY
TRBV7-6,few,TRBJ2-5,ASSLTSEYQETQY
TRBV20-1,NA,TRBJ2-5,SAREASGYQETQY
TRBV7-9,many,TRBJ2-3,ASSSYREPTDTQY
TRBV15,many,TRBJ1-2,ATSRDRSGQRDGYT
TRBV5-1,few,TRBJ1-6,ASSLHGRDNSPLH
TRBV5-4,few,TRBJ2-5,ASSLTGDQETQY
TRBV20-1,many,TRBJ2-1,SAGGAGASNEQF
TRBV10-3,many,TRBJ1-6,ASTGTENSPLH
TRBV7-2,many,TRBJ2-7,ASSLASRSPYEQY